These 9 T cell receptor beta chains were sequenced from one sample in a study of regulatory T cells in long-lasting Graves disease. Investigators prepared the TCR beta libraries by applying iRepertoire HTBI primers and Arm-PCR of CDR3 regions. TCRdb reanalysed the multiplex PCR reads using MiXCR and keeps one entry per CDR3 protein. The sample includes about 460,000 distinct CDR3 sequences, about 22% of them seen just once. Time point reported: persistent/refractory GD, antithyroid drugs over 5 years with positive TRAb. There was RNA extracted from PBMCs, and the TCR library was made from it. The sequencing here drew on peripheral blood mononuclear cells (PBMCs), taken when the disease was refractory, from a patient treated with antithyroid drugs. These receptors all stem from a female donor with Graves disease.

CDR3 residues: CASSESVTDNTEAFF. The CDR3 DNA reads TGTGCCAGCAGTGAATCTGTGACAGACAACACTGAAGCTTTCTTT. The chain is built from TRBV2 and TRBJ1-1; a possible D gene is TRBD1 (5 bases). V gave up 2 bases and J gave up 2 bases, with 12 bases separating them. There are 15 residues in the CDR3. Germline V gene data show CDR1 as SNHLY and CDR2 as FYNNEI.

This clonotype was counted a few times. V is TRBV3-1 and J is TRBJ2-7; TRBD1 or TRBD2 may be the D gene (6 bases each). The CDR3 is 14 amino acids. Trimming took off 1 base at V and 5 bases at J, with 12 bases between the two ends. Germline assignment: CDR1 LGHDT and CDR2 YNNKEL (reference sequence). CDR3 DNA sequence: TGTGCCAGCAGCCAAGTTACGGGGGCGGACGAGCAGTACTTC. Protein product: CASSQVTGADEQYF.

Many counts were recorded for this clonotype. The genes are TRBV28 and TRBJ1-5; D possibly corresponds to TRBD1 (5 bases). The V end lost 6 bases, the J end lost 6 bases, and 27 bases lay between the germline ends. Germline V lookup: CDR1 MDHEN, CDR2 SYDVKM. CDR3 length: 18 residues. DNA for the CDR3: TGTGCCAGCAGCCCAAATTTTCTGGGACTCCCCCGTGGTCAGCCCCAGCATTTT. Translating gives CASSPNFLGLPRGQPQHF.

This clonotype was observed many times. This chain joins TRBV7-2 and TRBJ1-2; D may be TRBD1 (6 bases). Germline V gene lookup returns CDR1 SGHTA and CDR2 FQGNSA. Trimming cost V 4 bases and J 7 bases, with 13 bases left between them. The CDR3 consists of 13 residues. CDR3 protein: CASSSTSTGGYTF. In nucleotides, the CDR3 is TGTGCCAGCAGCTCTACCTCGACAGGTGGCTACACCTTC.

This clonotype has at least ten counts. The chain joins TRBV27 to TRBJ2-5; perhaps TRBD1 as D (5 bases). Germline values: CDR1 MNHEY, CDR2 SMNVEV (reference sequence). The CDR3 is 15 residues long. V gave up 0 bases and J gave up 5 bases, with 13 bases separating them. Here the CDR3 DNA reads TGTGCCAGCAGTTTATCCCCTCAGGGTAGGGAGACCCAGTACTTC. Translation: CASSLSPQGRETQYF.

Many counts were recorded for this clonotype. V gene TRBV20-1 combines with J gene TRBJ2-1; 7 bases match TRBD2. There are 13 residues in the CDR3. The V gene's germline CDR1 is DFQATT and CDR2 SNEGSKA (reference sequence). After removal of 3 bases from V and 7 bases from J, the junction contained 6 bases not matched to a gene. CDR3 residues: CSASPSGRNEQFF. In nucleotides, the CDR3 is TGCAGTGCTAGTCCTAGCGGTCGTAATGAGCAGTTCTTC.

V and J are TRBV5-5 and TRBJ2-1, with D possibly TRBD1 on 6 matching bases. Trimming cost V 4 bases and J 8 bases, with 13 bases left between them. CDR3 length: 13 amino acids. Germline CDR1 is SGHKS and CDR2 is YYEKEE (reference sequence). Here the CDR3 reads CASSPTGNDEQFF. As DNA, the CDR3 is TGTGCCAGCAGCCCCACAGGGAACGATGAGCAGTTCTTC.

CDR3: CASSSTGPPRANVLTF. The CDR3 DNA reads as TGTGCCAGCAGCTCGACAGGGCCACCAAGGGCCAACGTCCTGACTTTC. This rearrangement joins TRBV7-2 to TRBJ2-6; 7 positions agree with TRBD1. This CDR3 has 16 residues. Germline assignment: CDR1 SGHTA and CDR2 FQGNSA. Trimming at V came to 4 bases and at J to 5 bases, leaving 8 bases not matched to a gene.

This clonotype was seen a handful of times. The chain has TRBV20-1 and TRBJ2-3; D might be TRBD2 (6 bases). Germline CDR1 reads DFQATT; CDR2 reads SNEGSKA (reference sequence). The ends were cut back, 1 base at V and 4 bases at J, with 21 bases in the middle. The CDR3 consists of 17 residues. CDR3 nucleotides: TGCAGTGCTAGAGCGACCGGGACTCCGTACTCGTCAGATACGCAGTATTTT. Its translation is CSARATGTPYSSDTQYF.